The entry below describes one TCR beta chain. This entry comes from a study of blood T cell repertoires in COVID-19. The overall study: The United States, Italy and Spain were the sources of the acute and convalescent COVID-19 samples.

CDR3 length: 13 residues. The germline V gene encodes CDR1 SQVTM and CDR2 ANQGSEA. Deletions cut 3 bases from V and 0 bases from J, with 3 bases between. In the original workflow: Estimated nucleated cell counts came from reference gene primer amplification. The method was immunoSEQ multiplex PCR; TCRdb's version includes in-frame clones alone and lacks a portion of them. The V and J calls and clone size are taken from that table; D and trimming were inferred from the DNA. The profile covers approximately 50,000 clones, with more than 90% appearing a single time and roughly 6.5% taken by the ten largest.

The TCR originated in a man in his fifties or sixties with active COVID-19. The source material was peripheral blood. V is TRBV29-1 and J is TRBJ2-6; D remains ambiguous. As DNA, the CDR3 is TGCAGCGTTGACATCTCTGGGGCCAACGTCCTGACTTTC. It yields the protein CSVDISGANVLTF.